What follows describes a single T cell receptor (beta chain). The antigen is not known. This CDR3 spans 14 amino acids. V was pared by 7 bases and J by 0 bases, with 12 bases between. Germline CDR1 reads SNHLY; CDR2 reads FYNNEI. The entry originates in a study of T cell responses to AZD1222 COVID-19 vaccine. Measured with immunoSEQ multiplex PCR; TCRdb has only the in-frame clones, and not every one. The sample yields 120,000 to 150,000 clones, 70% to 90% seen once. Study results and caveats: Repertoires in all cases were sampled only once the peak T cell response had passed. Seropositive AZD1222 recipients at baseline numbered only five to seven.

This TCR was sampled from an adult in good health. The V gene is TRBV2, the J gene TRBJ1-1; the D gene is possibly TRBD1 (6 bases). The sequencing used peripheral blood, collected on day 0 of MenACWY control vaccination. CDR3 protein: CASTQGTMNTEAFF. The CDR3 DNA follows: TGTGCCAGCACTCAAGGGACAATGAACACTGAAGCTTTCTTT.